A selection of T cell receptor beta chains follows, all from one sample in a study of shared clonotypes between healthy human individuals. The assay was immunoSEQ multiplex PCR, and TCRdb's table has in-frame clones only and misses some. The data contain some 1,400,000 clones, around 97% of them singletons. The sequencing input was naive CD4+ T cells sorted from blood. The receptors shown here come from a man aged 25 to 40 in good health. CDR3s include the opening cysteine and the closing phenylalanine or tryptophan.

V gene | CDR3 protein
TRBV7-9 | CASSSTLAGGSGGTIYF
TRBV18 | CASSPPQGTYEQYF
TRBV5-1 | CASSLISGQVLSNYGYTF
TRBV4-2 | CASSQDPRTGTSQETQYF
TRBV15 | CATGLANSYEQYF
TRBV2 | CASLPGQGAKLYEQYF
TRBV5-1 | CASSLILAGGYNEQFF
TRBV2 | CASGRDRHTGELFF
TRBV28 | CASSPTPGGEIGYTF
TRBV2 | CASWGQQNTEAFF
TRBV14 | CASSQDRGLAGRLVDEQFF
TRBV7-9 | CASSLGFGSAYNEQFF
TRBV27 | CASSLRTDSYEQYF
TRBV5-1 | CASTGGNTGELFF
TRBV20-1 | CSASRVDTQYF
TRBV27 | CASSLVGINQPQHF
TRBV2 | CASMSYSDTQYF
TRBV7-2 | CASSLDLEQYF
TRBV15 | CATSRYGDSTLKGYGYTF
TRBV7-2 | CASSLGLSGTQYF
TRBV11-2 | CASSLQRGPPEKLFF
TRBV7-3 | CASSPGQGNTGELFF
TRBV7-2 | CASSFTYEQYF
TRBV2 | CASSARTENTEAFF
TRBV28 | CASSSLGSRGNNQPQHF
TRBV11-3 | CASSLGPRGGTGELFF
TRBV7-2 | CASSLAYRRTNQPQHF
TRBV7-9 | CASRPREYNEQFF
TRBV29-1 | CSVPKGINTEAFF
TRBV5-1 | CASSLDGTGGNQPQHF
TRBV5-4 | CASSLAANLEQYF
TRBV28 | CASSQTGYRGTGARAEAFF
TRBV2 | CASSVGGRGTEAFF
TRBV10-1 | CASRGQGITGELFF
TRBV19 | CASSIGRRGRDGYTF
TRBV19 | CASSALGVSTDTQYF
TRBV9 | CASSHFWDRETANTGELFF
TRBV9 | CASAAGSYTGELFF
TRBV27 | CASSRTLEVYHNEQFF
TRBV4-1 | CASSQGRKETQYF
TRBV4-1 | CASSQLLRSSGDEQYF